Following are 3 T cell receptor beta chains from one sample sequenced in a study of cytomegalovirus exposure and HLA in healthy donors. Sequencing was performed with immunoSEQ multiplex PCR; in TCRdb, only in-frame clones are kept and a portion is missing. The sample contains about 220,000 clones, 80% to 90% of which appear only once. Sequencing was carried out using PBMCs. All receptors derive from a woman under 30 in good health and CMV-seronegative.

The chain uses TRBV6-1 and TRBJ2-7; 7 bases line up with TRBD1. This CDR3 has 15 amino acids. Germline loops: CDR1 MNHNS, CDR2 SASEGT. The J segment lost 0 bases and the V segment lost 1 base, leaving 3 bases of the junction unmatched. Here the CDR3 reads CASSEGDSFSYEQYF. CDR3 sequence (DNA): TGTGCCAGCAGTGAAGGGGACAGCTTCTCCTACGAGCAGTACTTC.

The chain combines TRBV5-5 with TRBJ1-1; perhaps TRBD1 as D (6 bases). Germline V gene lookup returns CDR1 SGHKS and CDR2 YYEKEE (reference sequence). The CDR3 sequence is 13 residues long. Trimming removed 5 bases from V and 5 bases from J, with 13 bases in between. The CDR3 DNA reads TGTGCCAGCAGTCCTACAGGGAGAACTGAAGCTTTCTTT. Its protein product is CASSPTGRTEAFF.

V usage is TRBV10-3 and J usage is TRBJ2-5, with D maybe TRBD2 (6 bases). CDR1 is ENHRY, CDR2 SYGVKD, per germline. V was pared by 4 bases and J by 5 bases, with 11 bases between. This CDR3 contains 13 residues. The CDR3 DNA sequence: TGTGCCATCAGTGGGATAGCGGCTGAGACCCAGTACTTC. Protein sequence: CAISGIAAETQYF.